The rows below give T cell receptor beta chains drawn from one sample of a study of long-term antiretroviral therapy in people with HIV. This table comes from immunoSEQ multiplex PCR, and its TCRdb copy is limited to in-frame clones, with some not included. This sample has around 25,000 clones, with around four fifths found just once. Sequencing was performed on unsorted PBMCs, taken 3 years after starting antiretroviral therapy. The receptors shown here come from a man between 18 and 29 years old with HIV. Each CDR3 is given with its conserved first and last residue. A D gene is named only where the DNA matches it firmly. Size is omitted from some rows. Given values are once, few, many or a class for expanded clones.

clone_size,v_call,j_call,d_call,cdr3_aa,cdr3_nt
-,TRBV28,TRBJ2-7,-,CASRGRGAHEQYF,TGTGCCAGCAGGGGAAGGGGGGCCCACGAGCAGTACTTC
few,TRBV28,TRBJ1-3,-,CASTSGGRGNTIYF,TGTGCCAGCACGTCTGGGGGCCGTGGAAACACCATATATTTT
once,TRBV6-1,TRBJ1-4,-,CASSELHEKLFF,TGTGCCAGCAGTGAACTGCATGAAAAACTGTTTTTT
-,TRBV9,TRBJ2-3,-,CASSPTGGADTQYF,TGTGCCAGCAGCCCAACGGGTGGCGCAGATACGCAGTATTTT
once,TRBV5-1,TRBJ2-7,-,CASSSRSSYEQYF,TGCGCCAGCTCTTCTCGGAGCTCCTACGAGCAGTACTTC
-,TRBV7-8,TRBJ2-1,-,CASSLALGNEQFF,TGTGCCAGCAGCTTAGCCCTCGGGAATGAGCAGTTCTTC
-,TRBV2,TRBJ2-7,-,CASEGGASWEQYF,TGTGCCAGCGAGGGCGGGGCTTCGTGGGAGCAGTACTTC
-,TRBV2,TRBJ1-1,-,CASSEVAARNTEAFF,TGTGCCAGCAGTGAAGTGGCAGCCAGGAACACTGAAGCTTTCTTT
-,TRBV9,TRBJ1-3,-,CASSASYRAGNTIYF,TGTGCCAGCAGCGCGTCCTACAGGGCTGGAAACACCATATATTTT
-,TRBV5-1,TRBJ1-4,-,CASSLVAGTSTNEKLFF,TGCGCCAGCAGCTTGGTGGCAGGGACCTCAACTAATGAAAAACTGTTTTTT
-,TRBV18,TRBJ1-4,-,CASSPGSTAKLFF,TGTGCCAGCTCACCGGGGTCCACAGCAAAACTGTTTTTT
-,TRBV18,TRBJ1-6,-,CASSHDSSVGNSPLHF,TGTGCCAGCTCACACGACAGTTCCGTGGGGAATTCACCCCTCCACTTT
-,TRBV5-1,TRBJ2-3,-,CASSPGQGRFGSGGRDTDTQYF,-
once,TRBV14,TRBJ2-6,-,CASSQDPGAFGANVLTF,TGTGCCAGCAGCCAAGATCCAGGGGCATTTGGGGCCAACGTCCTGACTTTC
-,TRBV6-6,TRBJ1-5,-,CASSYPTGGRRQPQHF,TGTGCCAGCAGTTACCCGACTGGGGGACGGAGGCAGCCCCAGCATTTT